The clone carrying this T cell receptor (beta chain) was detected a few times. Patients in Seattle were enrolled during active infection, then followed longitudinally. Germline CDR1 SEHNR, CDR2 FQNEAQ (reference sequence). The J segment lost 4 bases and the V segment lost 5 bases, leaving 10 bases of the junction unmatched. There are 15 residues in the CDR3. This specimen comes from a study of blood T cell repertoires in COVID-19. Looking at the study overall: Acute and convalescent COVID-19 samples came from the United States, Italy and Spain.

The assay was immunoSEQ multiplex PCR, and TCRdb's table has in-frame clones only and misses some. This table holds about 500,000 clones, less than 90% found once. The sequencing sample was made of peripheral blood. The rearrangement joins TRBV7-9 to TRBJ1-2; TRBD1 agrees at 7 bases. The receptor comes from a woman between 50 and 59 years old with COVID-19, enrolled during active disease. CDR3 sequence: CASSVGTATSYGYTF. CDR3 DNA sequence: TGTGCCAGCAGCGTCGGGACAGCCACCTCCTATGGCTACACCTTC.